A single sample gave rise to the 23 T cell receptor beta chains below, sequenced in a study of identifying expanded T cells in peripheral blood. Profiling relied on immunoSEQ multiplex PCR, and the TCRdb table lists in-frame clones only, not all of them. The sample includes 50,000 or so clones, roughly nine tenths seen only once; the top ten take roughly 3.5%. The sequenced material came from blood. The receptors were gathered from a person between 18 and 75 years old in good health.

The J gene is TRBJ1-3, the V gene TRBV9, with TRBD1 as a possible D gene (6 bases). Trimming shortened V by 3 bases and J by 0 bases, and 13 bases separated the two germline ends. CDR3 size: 16 residues. Germline V gene sequence: CDR1 SGDLS, CDR2 YYNGEE. CDR3 nucleotides: TGTGCCAGCAGCGATGACACAGGGAGCTCTGGAAACACCATATATTTT. Its protein product is CASSDDTGSSGNTIYF.

This sequence joins TRBV28 and TRBJ2-3, with D unresolved. Germline CDR1 MDHEN, CDR2 SYDVKM. V was clipped by 8 bases and J by 5 bases, with 8 bases between them. The CDR3 extends over 11 amino acids. This chain's CDR3 is CASRRVDTQYF. The CDR3 DNA follows: TGTGCCAGCCGACGAGTAGATACGCAGTATTTT.

The rearrangement links TRBV6-1 to TRBJ2-2; 7 nucleotides match TRBD1. Germline loops: CDR1 MNHNS, CDR2 SASEGT. CDR3 length: 13 residues. Trimming took 4 bases from V and 6 from J; bases not matched to a gene: 2. In DNA, the CDR3 is TGTGCCAGCAGTGTAGGGGGCGCCGGGGAGCTGTTTTTT. Its protein is CASSVGGAGELFF.

This rearrangement joins TRBV9 to TRBJ2-7; TRBD2 is a possible D gene (5 bases). V dropped 1 base and J dropped 4 bases, with 12 bases sitting between them. Germline assignment: CDR1 SGDLS and CDR2 YYNGEE. This CDR3 is built from 14 residues. The DNA of the CDR3 is TGTGCCAGCAGCGTACGGTGGGAGTCGTACGAGCAGTACTTC. Translating it yields CASSVRWESYEQYF.

The V call is TRBV25-1, the J call TRBJ2-3; D is possibly TRBD1 or TRBD2 (5 bases each). This CDR3 has 18 amino acids. Germline V gene lookup returns CDR1 MGHDK and CDR2 SYGVNS. V was pared by 3 bases and J by 1 base, with 20 bases between. The DNA for the CDR3 is TGTGCCAGCAGTGACCCTAAAGTCGAGGGGCATGGCACAGATACGCAGTATTTT. This codes for CASSDPKVEGHGTDTQYF.

This clone was picked up one time. The rearrangement joins TRBV10-2 to TRBJ2-7, with 7 bases lining up with TRBD1. V lost 0 bases, J lost 3 bases, and 5 bases stayed unmatched. Germline lookup yields CDR1 WSHSY and CDR2 SAAADI. The CDR3 covers 15 residues. The CDR3 sequence: CASSESGDRVYEQYF. The CDR3 DNA sequence: TGCGCCAGCAGTGAGTCTGGAGACAGGGTCTACGAGCAGTACTTC.

The chain carries TRBV6-5 and TRBJ1-2, with 9 bases fitting TRBD1. CDR3 length: 15 amino acids. Germline trimming cut 6 bases from V and 0 bases from J; bases unmatched to any gene: 5. Looked up from germline, CDR1 is MNHEY and CDR2 is SVGAGI. CDR3 sequence (DNA): TGTGCCAGCAGCCTACGACAGGGGGCTAACTATGGCTACACCTTC. Protein: CASSLRQGANYGYTF.

J is TRBJ1-2 and V is TRBV7-8, with D uncertain. The ends were cut back, 1 base at V and 4 bases at J, with 13 bases in the middle. This CDR3 is built from 15 residues. Looked up from germline, CDR1 is SGHVS and CDR2 is FQNEAQ. This CDR3 reads CASSLVGGNLYGYTF. DNA for the CDR3: TGTGCCAGCAGCTTAGTAGGAGGGAACCTCTATGGCTACACCTTC.

The chain couples TRBV6-1 to TRBJ2-7, with D perhaps TRBD1 (5 bases). This CDR3 has 14 amino acids. V lost 5 bases and J lost 2, with 13 bases in between. The germline gives CDR1 MNHNS, CDR2 SASEGT. Written as DNA, the CDR3 is TGTGCCAGCAGTTCGACAGACAAGGCCTACGAGCAGTACTTC. Protein: CASSSTDKAYEQYF.

CDR3 sequence reads: CASSLMRFTDLSYNEQFF. The CDR3 DNA is TGCGCCAGCAGTCTGATGAGGTTTACGGACCTTTCCTACAATGAGCAGTTCTTC. V and J are TRBV23-1 and TRBJ2-1; D is unclear. TRBV23-1 is designated an ORF whose function remains uncertain. The germline V and J ends were trimmed by 4 bases and 1 base, with 20 bases remaining between them. The CDR3 consists of 18 residues.

This clone was counted only a few times. The CDR3 bases are TGTGCCAGCAGTTCCCTCCATCTAGGGCAAGAGACCCAGTACTTC. Translation gives CASSSLHLGQETQYF. V is TRBV28 and J is TRBJ2-5; no clear D. V lost 4 bases and J lost 2, with 14 bases in between. CDR3 length: 15 residues. In germline, CDR1 is MDHEN, CDR2 SYDVKM.

The V call is TRBV7-2, the J call TRBJ2-7, with TRBD1 as a possible D gene (5 bases). Germline lookup yields CDR1 SGHTA and CDR2 FQGNSA. The CDR3 totals 15 residues. V was clipped by 5 bases and J by 3 bases, with 17 bases between them. The DNA for the CDR3 is TGTGCCAGCAGCCAGACAGCGATCCAAAACTACGAGCAGTACTTC. Translated, it gives CASSQTAIQNYEQYF. Filled out from reference TRBV7-2 and TRBJ2-7, the complete variable domain reads GAGVSQSPSNKVTEKGKDVELRCDPISGHTALYWYRQSLGQGLEFLIYFQGNSAPDKSGLPSDRFSAERTGGSVSTLTIQRTQQEDSAVYLCASSQTAIQNYEQYFGPGTRLTVT.

This chain joins TRBV28 and TRBJ2-3, with a weak D call TRBD2 (7 bases). The CDR3 runs to 14 residues. With 6 bases removed from V and 3 bases from J, the gap between germline ends came to 13 bases. Per germline, CDR1 MDHEN and CDR2 SYDVKM. CDR3 region: CASRGGPGTDTQYF. CDR3 nucleotides: TGTGCCAGCAGGGGGGGGCCCGGAACAGATACGCAGTATTTT.

The chain joins TRBV18 to TRBJ1-1, with a possible D match to TRBD1 (5 bases). V was trimmed by 5 bases and J by 4 bases, leaving 11 bases between them. The germline gives CDR1 KGHSH, CDR2 LQKENI. The CDR3 spans 13 residues. The DNA for the CDR3 is TGTGCCAGCTCAGTCGGAGGGGCCACTGAAGCTTTCTTT. Translating it yields CASSVGGATEAFF.

The chain is built from TRBV30 and TRBJ1-4, with D possibly being TRBD1 (5 bases). This CDR3 contains 11 residues. Trimming removed 5 bases from V and 13 bases from J, with 14 bases in between. Germline V gene lookup returns CDR1 GTSNPN and CDR2 SVGIG (reference sequence). The CDR3, as DNA: TGTGCCTGGGGGACTTGGACGGGACTGTTTTTT. Protein product: CAWGTWTGLFF.

This clone was detected a few times. The chain employs TRBV9 and TRBJ1-4, with no clear D. Deletions cut 0 bases from V and 7 bases from J, with 13 bases between. CDR1 SGDLS and CDR2 YYNGEE come from the germline V gene. The CDR3 length is 15 residues. This chain's CDR3 is CASSVGHGSSEKLFF. CDR3 nucleotides: TGTGCCAGCAGCGTAGGGCACGGTTCGAGTGAAAAACTGTTTTTT.

This rearrangement joins TRBV2 to TRBJ2-7; 7 nucleotides line up with TRBD2. This CDR3 region has 13 residues. V gave up 6 bases and J gave up 6 bases; unmatched junction bases: 8. Germline V gives CDR1 SNHLY, CDR2 FYNNEI. This chain's CDR3 is CASRVLGGSEQYF. The CDR3 nucleotides read TGTGCCAGCAGAGTTCTGGGCGGGAGCGAGCAGTACTTC. The full variable domain, its missing parts supplied by reference TRBV2 and TRBJ2-7, is EPEVTQTPSHQVTQMGQEVILRCVPISNHLYFYWYRQILGQKVEFLVSFYNNEISEKSEIFDDQFSVERPDGSNFTLKIRSTKLEDSAMYFCASRVLGGSEQYFGPGTRLTVT.

This rearrangement joins TRBV7-8 to TRBJ2-5; 14 positions match TRBD2. CDR3 size: 17 residues. Germline CDR1 and CDR2: SGHVS and FQNEAQ. J was trimmed by 5 bases and V by 0 bases; bases with no gene match: 5. In DNA, the CDR3 is TGTGCCAGCAGCTTAGCTGGGACTAGCGGGAGTGGCGAGACCCAGTACTTC. As protein: CASSLAGTSGSGETQYF.

About this clone itself: Additional DNA sequences in this sample encode the identical CDR3. The J gene is TRBJ2-7, the V gene TRBV4-3; TRBD1 matches at 10 bases. Germline lookup yields CDR1 LGHNA and CDR2 YSLEER. This CDR3 is built from 16 residues. V dropped 8 bases and J dropped 1; count of bases not matched to a gene: 11. CDR3: CASSYSGTGESYEQYF. The DNA of the CDR3 is TGCGCCAGCTCATACTCCGGGACAGGGGAATCCTACGAGCAGTACTTC.

The CDR3 nucleotides are TGTGCCAGCACCTTCGCGCCGGGACAGGGGAACGACGAGCAGTACTTC. Protein: CASTFAPGQGNDEQYF. The chain is built from TRBV7-9 and TRBJ2-7, with 10 bases fitting TRBD1. With V trimmed by 7 bases and J by 5 bases, 14 bases remained unmatched. This CDR3 is built from 16 residues. Looked up from germline, CDR1 is SEHNR and CDR2 is FQNEAQ (reference sequence).

J is TRBJ1-4 and V is TRBV5-5, with D possibly TRBD1 on 5 matching bases. The CDR3 is 14 amino acids. Trimming cost V 2 bases and J 7 bases, with 12 bases left between them. CDR1 is SGHKS and CDR2 is YYEKEE in the germline V gene (reference sequence). The CDR3 DNA is TGTGCCAGCAGCTTTGTCAGGGACGGTGAAAAACTGTTTTTT. This sequence encodes CASSFVRDGEKLFF.

This rearrangement joins TRBV6-5 to TRBJ2-7, with D possibly TRBD1 on 6 matching bases. CDR1 is MNHEY, CDR2 SVGAGI, per germline. V was cut by 8 bases and J by 3 bases, with 14 bases left in between. The CDR3 contains 13 residues. CDR3 sequence: CASEEDRNYEQYF. CDR3 coding DNA: TGTGCCAGCGAGGAGGACAGAAACTACGAGCAGTACTTC.

The chain has TRBV15 and TRBJ2-2, with 10 bases aligning to TRBD2. Germline trimming cut 2 bases from V and 1 base from J; bases unmatched to any gene: 1. This CDR3 contains 16 residues. Germline V gives CDR1 LNHNV, CDR2 YYDKDF (reference sequence). The CDR3 is CATSRSSGRNTGELFF. The CDR3 DNA reads as TGTGCCACCAGCAGATCTAGCGGGAGGAACACCGGGGAGCTGTTTTTT.